Reported below is one T cell receptor (beta chain). The data stem from a study of cytomegalovirus exposure and HLA in healthy donors. Vbeta (60) and Jbeta (13) primers were used in the PCR. Profiling relied on immunoSEQ multiplex PCR, and the TCRdb table lists in-frame clones only, not all of them. The sample has 90,000 to 150,000 clones, roughly four fifths seen once; the top ten hold around 3%. The V gene's germline CDR1 is LGHNA and CDR2 YSLEER. CDR3 size: 14 residues. Trimming took off 0 bases at V and 10 bases at J, with 12 bases between the two ends. The chain uses TRBV4-3 and TRBJ2-2; unclear D gene. The receptor was derived from a woman aged 25 to 39 in good health and CMV-seropositive. The sequencing input was PBMCs. CDR3 sequence (DNA): TGCGCCAGCAGCCAAGATCGTAGATACGAGGAGCTGTTTTTT. As protein: CASSQDRRYEELFF.